These T cell receptor beta chains were read from a single sample in a study of blood T cell repertoires in COVID-19. This table comes from immunoSEQ multiplex PCR, and its TCRdb copy is limited to in-frame clones, with some not included. The sample contains around 25,000 clones, approximately 77% of which appear only once. Input material: peripheral blood. The receptors derive from a man aged 80 or over with active or convalescent COVID-19. The CDR3 runs from the conserved cysteine through the conserved F or W. Fields, in order: J gene, clone size, D gene, V gene, CDR3 protein, CDR3 DNA. D genes are given only for firm matches. Clone size is stated in some rows and not others, as once, few, many or a class when expanded.

TRBJ2-7 NA NA TRBV19 CASSISGTGSYEQYF TGTGCCAGTAGTATTAGCGGGACAGGGTCTTACGAGCAGTACTTC
TRBJ2-7 NA NA TRBV7-9 CASSPPPLGYEQYF TGTGCCAGCAGCCCCCCCCCTCTAGGCTACGAGCAGTACTTC
TRBJ2-3 NA NA TRBV18 CASSPRERDTQYF TGTGCCAGCTCACCTCGGGAGCGAGATACGCAGTATTTT
TRBJ1-2 NA TRBD1 TRBV9 CASSPRPGGSGYGYTF TGTGCCAGCAGCCCCCGGCCAGGGGGCTCTGGCTATGGCTACACCTTC
TRBJ2-7 NA TRBD1 TRBV5-6 CASSLDFEDRAHEQYF TGTGCCAGCAGCTTGGATTTTGAGGACAGGGCACACGAGCAGTACTTC
TRBJ1-2 NA NA TRBV21-1 CAGPSGGNGYTF TGTGCCGGACCGTCGGGGGGCAATGGCTACACCTTC
TRBJ1-2 once NA TRBV20-1 CSARDHRPLF TGCAGTGCTAGAGATCACAGGCCGCTCTTC
TRBJ2-1 NA TRBD2 TRBV2 CASRGTSGSHNEQFF TGTGCCAGCAGGGGAACTAGCGGGAGCCACAATGAGCAGTTCTTC
TRBJ2-2 NA NA TRBV21-1 CASSKNGGRVFRELFF TGTGCCAGCAGCAAAAATGGGGGGAGGGTTTTCCGGGAGCTGTTTTTT
TRBJ2-7 NA NA TRBV4-3 CASSQAHRQGYEQYF TGCGCCAGCAGCCAAGCCCACCGGCAGGGCTACGAGCAGTACTTC
TRBJ2-3 NA TRBD2 TRBV29-1 CSVEGTSGSPHTQYF TGCAGCGTTGAAGGGACTAGCGGTTCCCCTCATACGCAGTATTTT
TRBJ2-2 NA NA TRBV5-7 CASTGWELFF TGTGCCAGCACGGGGTGGGAGCTGTTTTTT
TRBJ2-1 few TRBD2 TRBV11-2 CASSLVGLEAIEQFF TGTGCCAGCAGCTTAGTGGGACTAGAGGCTATTGAGCAGTTCTTC
TRBJ1-6 NA NA TRBV4-2 CASSQETDNSPLHF TGTGCCAGCAGCCAAGAGACAGATAATTCACCCCTCCACTTT
TRBJ2-3 NA TRBD2 TRBV10-3 CATIAGESTDTQYF TGTGCCACCATAGCGGGGGAGAGCACAGATACGCAGTATTTT
TRBJ1-1 NA NA TRBV6-5 CASNEYSGNTEAFF TGTGCCAGCAACGAGTACTCTGGGAACACTGAAGCTTTCTTT
TRBJ2-7 NA NA TRBV7-6 CASSPYRSYEQYF TGTGCCAGCAGCCCGTACAGATCCTACGAGCAGTACTTC
TRBJ1-1 NA NA TRBV5-1 CASSLDVENTEAFF TGCGCCAGCAGCTTAGATGTAGAGAACACTGAAGCTTTCTTT
TRBJ2-7 NA TRBD1 TRBV6-6 CASARGPLDEQYF TGTGCCAGTGCCAGGGGGCCCCTTGACGAGCAGTACTTC
TRBJ2-3 NA NA TRBV21-1 CASSGREGTYTDTQYF TGTGCCAGCAGCGGAAGGGAGGGAACCTACACAGATACGCAGTATTTT
TRBJ1-3 few TRBD1 TRBV13 CASSYLGTGGNTIYF TGTGCCAGCAGCTATCTGGGGACAGGGGGAAACACCATATATTTT
TRBJ1-5 few TRBD1 TRBV10-3 CASGTATNQPQHF TGTGCCAGCGGGACAGCTACCAATCAGCCCCAGCATTTT
TRBJ2-1 NA TRBD2 TRBV11-2 CASSSRAGSSYNEQFF TGTGCCAGCAGCTCCAGAGCGGGAAGCTCCTACAATGAGCAGTTCTTC
TRBJ2-7 NA TRBD2 TRBV4-3 CASSQEGTGGYPYEQYF TGCGCCAGCAGCCAAGAGGGAACGGGAGGATACCCCTACGAGCAGTACTTC
TRBJ1-2 NA TRBD1 TRBV5-4 CASSPRDRNYGYTF TGTGCCAGCAGTCCGAGGGACAGAAACTATGGCTACACCTTC
TRBJ2-3 NA NA TRBV9 CASSGGGDTQYF TGTGCCAGCTCTGGGGGGGGCGATACGCAGTATTTT
TRBJ1-3 once TRBD1 TRBV27 CASSQGAPGNTIYF TGTGCCAGCTCTCAGGGGGCACCTGGAAACACCATATATTTT
TRBJ2-7 NA TRBD2 TRBV3-1/TRBV3-2 CASSAPRERGVTYEQYF TGTGCCAGCAGCGCCCCAAGGGAACGGGGGGTTACCTACGAGCAGTACTTC
TRBJ1-4 NA NA TRBV28 CASTLGGGGIRIEKLFF TGTGCCAGCACACTAGGAGGGGGAGGGATCCGCATAGAAAAACTGTTTTTT
TRBJ2-1 NA NA TRBV4-1 CASSQGGEATTGEQFF TGCGCCAGCAGCCAAGGGGGGGAAGCAACAACGGGTGAGCAGTTCTTC
TRBJ2-1 NA TRBD1 TRBV6-6 CASSRQGKGNEQFF TGTGCCAGCAGCCGACAGGGGAAGGGGAATGAGCAGTTCTTC
TRBJ2-1 NA NA TRBV5-1 CASSLAGVYPNEQFF TGCGCCAGCAGCTTGGCCGGAGTGTACCCCAATGAGCAGTTCTTC
TRBJ2-5 NA NA TRBV11-2 CASSQKSPGGETQYF TGTGCCAGCAGCCAAAAATCCCCGGGTGGGGAGACCCAGTACTTC
TRBJ1-2 NA NA TRBV5-1 CASSLGGEFYGYTF TGCGCCAGCAGCCTCGGTGGGGAGTTCTATGGCTACACCTTC
TRBJ1-3 NA TRBD1 TRBV6-2/TRBV6-3 CASSRTPRTGDGNTIYF TGTGCCAGCAGCCGTACCCCCAGGACAGGGGACGGAAACACCATATATTTT
TRBJ1-6 NA TRBD1 TRBV5-4 CASSHRGEGSPLHF TGTGCCAGCAGCCACAGGGGGGAGGGTTCACCCCTCCACTTT
TRBJ2-3 NA NA TRBV6-1 CASSEARGSDTQYF TGTGCCAGCAGTGAAGCGCGGGGATCAGATACGCAGTATTTT
TRBJ2-7 medium-sized TRBD2 TRBV6-2/TRBV6-3 CASSYVPSGFYEQYF TGTGCCAGCAGTTACGTTCCTAGCGGGTTCTACGAGCAGTACTTC
TRBJ2-2 once TRBD1 TRBV10-1 CASRGDRNTGELFF TGCGCCAGCAGGGGGGACAGAAACACCGGGGAGCTGTTTTTT
TRBJ1-6 NA NA TRBV5-6 CASSLVQLDNSPLHF TGTGCCAGCAGCTTGGTGCAGCTAGATAATTCACCCCTCCACTTT
TRBJ2-3 NA TRBD1 TRBV13 CASSLRQGTDTQYF TGTGCCAGCAGCTTAAGACAGGGAACAGATACGCAGTATTTT
TRBJ1-2 NA NA TRBV2 CASSEAAGDYGYTF TGTGCCAGCAGTGAAGCAGCGGGAGACTATGGCTACACCTTC
TRBJ1-1 NA NA TRBV2 CASFVLTEAFF TGTGCCAGCTTTGTCCTCACTGAAGCTTTCTTT
TRBJ2-7 NA NA TRBV12-3/TRBV12-4 CASSFSSAYEQYF TGTGCCAGCAGTTTTTCGTCGGCCTACGAGCAGTACTTC
TRBJ2-7 NA NA TRBV4-3 CASSLQIGSRYEQYF TGCGCCAGCAGCCTCCAGATAGGGAGTAGGTACGAGCAGTACTTC
TRBJ1-6 few NA TRBV28 CASNSGGAFYNSPLHF TGTGCCAGCAACTCGGGGGGGGCCTTCTATAATTCACCCCTCCACTTT
TRBJ1-2 NA NA TRBV5-4 CASSLPSGGGGYTF TGTGCCAGCAGCTTGCCTTCAGGTGGTGGCGGCTACACCTTC
TRBJ2-3 few NA TRBV29-1 CSVEDRGDTQYF TGCAGCGTTGAAGATCGAGGGGATACGCAGTATTTT
TRBJ1-5 NA NA TRBV6-5 CASRSTENQPQHF TGTGCCAGCAGATCCACTGAGAATCAGCCCCAGCATTTT
TRBJ1-4 NA TRBD1 TRBV11-2 CASSTILGQGNEKLFF TGTGCCAGCAGTACTATTCTAGGACAGGGTAATGAAAAACTGTTTTTT